This T cell receptor (beta chain) was obtained from a study of blood T cell repertoires in COVID-19. Study in general: The United States, Italy and Spain supplied acute and convalescent COVID-19 samples. PBMCs, B-cell-depleted T cells, or T cells provided the cDNA or gDNA that made up the material.

Trimming removed 0 bases at V and 0 bases at J, with 6 bases between. The length of the CDR3 is 15 residues. Germline CDR1 and CDR2: LGHDT and YNNKEL (reference sequence). Profiled with immunoSEQ multiplex PCR; TCRdb holds only in-frame clones, not every one. Among about 89,000 clones listed, roughly 90% were seen once. The source material was peripheral blood. This chain joins TRBV3-1 (or the pseudogene TRBV3-2) and TRBJ1-3, with no clear D. The clonotype was recovered from a male donor with acute or convalescent COVID-19. The CDR3 protein is CASSQEQHSGNTIYF. The DNA for the CDR3 is TGTGCCAGCAGCCAAGAGCAACACTCTGGAAACACCATATATTTT.